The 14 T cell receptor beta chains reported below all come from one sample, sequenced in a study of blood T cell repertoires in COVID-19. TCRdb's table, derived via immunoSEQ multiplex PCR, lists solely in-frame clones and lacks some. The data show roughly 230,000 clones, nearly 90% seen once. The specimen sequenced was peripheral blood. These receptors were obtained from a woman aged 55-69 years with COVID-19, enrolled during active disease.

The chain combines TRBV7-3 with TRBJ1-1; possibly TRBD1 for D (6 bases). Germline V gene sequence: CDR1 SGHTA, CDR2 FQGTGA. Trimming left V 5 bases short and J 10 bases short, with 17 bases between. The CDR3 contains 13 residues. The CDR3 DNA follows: TGTGCCAGCAGCGCACAGGGTTTTGGGGGAGCTTTCTTT. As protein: CASSAQGFGGAFF.

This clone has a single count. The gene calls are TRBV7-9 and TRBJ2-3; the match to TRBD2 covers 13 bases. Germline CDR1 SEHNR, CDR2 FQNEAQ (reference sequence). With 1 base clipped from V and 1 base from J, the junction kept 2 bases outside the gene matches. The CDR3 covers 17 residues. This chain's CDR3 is CASSLGLAGGGTDTQYF. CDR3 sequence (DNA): TGTGCCAGCAGCTTAGGACTAGCGGGGGGTGGCACAGATACGCAGTATTTT. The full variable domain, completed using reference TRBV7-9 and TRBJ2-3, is DTGVSQNPRHKITKRGQNVTFRCDPISEHNRLYWYRQTLGQGPEFLTYFQNEAQLEKSRLLSDRFSAERPKGSFSTLEIQRTEQGDSAMYLCASSLGLAGGGTDTQYFGPGTRLTVL.

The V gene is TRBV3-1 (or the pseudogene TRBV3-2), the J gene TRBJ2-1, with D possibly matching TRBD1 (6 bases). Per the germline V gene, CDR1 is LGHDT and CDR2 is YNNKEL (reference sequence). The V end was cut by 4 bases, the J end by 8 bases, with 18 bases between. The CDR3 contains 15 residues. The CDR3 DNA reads TGTGCCAGCAGCCGCTTGCAGGGGCTGGGGGATGAGCAGTTCTTC. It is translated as CASSRLQGLGDEQFF.

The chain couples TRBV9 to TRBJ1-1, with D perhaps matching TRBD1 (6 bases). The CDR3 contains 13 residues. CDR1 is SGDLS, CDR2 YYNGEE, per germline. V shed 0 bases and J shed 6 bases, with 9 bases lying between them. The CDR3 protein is CASSVEAGAEAFF. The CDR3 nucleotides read TGTGCCAGCAGCGTAGAAGCAGGGGCTGAAGCTTTCTTT.

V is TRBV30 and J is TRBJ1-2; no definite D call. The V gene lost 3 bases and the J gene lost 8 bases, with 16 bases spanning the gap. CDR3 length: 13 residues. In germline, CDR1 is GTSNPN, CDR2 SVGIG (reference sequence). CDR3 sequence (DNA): TGTGCCTGGAGCGGTTCCCCCAAGCGGGGCTACACCTTC. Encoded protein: CAWSGSPKRGYTF.

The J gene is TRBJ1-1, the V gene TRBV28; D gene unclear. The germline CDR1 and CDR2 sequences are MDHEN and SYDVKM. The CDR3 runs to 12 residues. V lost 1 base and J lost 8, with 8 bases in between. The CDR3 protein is CASSLYRVEAFF. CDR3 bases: TGTGCCAGCAGTTTATACCGGGTCGAAGCTTTCTTT. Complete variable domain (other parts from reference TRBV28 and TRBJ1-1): DVKVTQSSRYLVKRTGEKVFLECVQDMDHENMFWYRQDPGLGLRLIYFSYDVKMKEKGDIPEGYSVSREKKERFSLILESASTNQTSMYLCASSLYRVEAFFGQGTRLTVV.

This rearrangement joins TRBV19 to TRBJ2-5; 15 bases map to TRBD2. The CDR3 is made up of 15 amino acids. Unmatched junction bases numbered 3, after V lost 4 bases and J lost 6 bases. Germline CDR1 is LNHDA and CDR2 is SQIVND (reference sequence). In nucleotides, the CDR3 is TGTGCCAGTAGTACCGGACTAGCGGGGGGGCAGACCCAGTACTTC. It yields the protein CASSTGLAGGQTQYF.

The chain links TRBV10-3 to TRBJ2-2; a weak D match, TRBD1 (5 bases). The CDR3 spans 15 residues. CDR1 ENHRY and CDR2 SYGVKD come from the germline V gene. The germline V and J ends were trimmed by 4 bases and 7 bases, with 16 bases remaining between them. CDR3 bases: TGTGCCATCAGTGTGGTCCAGGGATATAGCGGGGAGCTGTTTTTT. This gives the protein CAISVVQGYSGELFF.

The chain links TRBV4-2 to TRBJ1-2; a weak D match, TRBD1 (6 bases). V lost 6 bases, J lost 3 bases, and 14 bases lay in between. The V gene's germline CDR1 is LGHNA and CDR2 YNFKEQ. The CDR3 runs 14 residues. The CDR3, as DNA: TGTGCCAGCAGTCTGCTTGGGGGCGACTATGGCTACACCTTC. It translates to CASSLLGGDYGYTF.

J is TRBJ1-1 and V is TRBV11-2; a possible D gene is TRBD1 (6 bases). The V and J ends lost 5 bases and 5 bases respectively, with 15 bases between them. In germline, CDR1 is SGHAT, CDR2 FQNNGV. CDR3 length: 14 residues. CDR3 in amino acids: CASSAWGGQTEAFF. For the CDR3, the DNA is TGTGCCAGCAGCGCCTGGGGGGGGCAAACTGAAGCTTTCTTT.

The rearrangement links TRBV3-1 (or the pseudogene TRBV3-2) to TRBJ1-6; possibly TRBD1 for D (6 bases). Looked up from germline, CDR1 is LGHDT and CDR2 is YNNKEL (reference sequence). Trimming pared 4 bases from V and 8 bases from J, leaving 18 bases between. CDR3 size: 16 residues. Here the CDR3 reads CASSLTTGPSDSPLHF. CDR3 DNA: TGTGCCAGCAGCCTGACAACAGGGCCGAGTGATTCACCCCTCCACTTT.

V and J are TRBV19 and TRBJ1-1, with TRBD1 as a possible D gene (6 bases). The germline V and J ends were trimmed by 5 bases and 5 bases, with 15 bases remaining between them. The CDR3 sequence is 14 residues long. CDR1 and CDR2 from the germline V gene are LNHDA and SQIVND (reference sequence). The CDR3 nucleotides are TGTGCCAGTAGTCCAGGCAGGGGAGATACTGAAGCTTTCTTT. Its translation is CASSPGRGDTEAFF.

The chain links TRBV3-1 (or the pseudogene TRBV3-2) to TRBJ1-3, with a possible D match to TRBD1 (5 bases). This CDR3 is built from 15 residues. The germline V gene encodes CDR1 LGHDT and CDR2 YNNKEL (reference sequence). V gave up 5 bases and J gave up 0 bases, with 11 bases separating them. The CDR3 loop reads CASSTRVGSGNTIYF. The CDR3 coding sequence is TGTGCCAGCAGCACCAGGGTTGGCTCTGGAAACACCATATATTTT.

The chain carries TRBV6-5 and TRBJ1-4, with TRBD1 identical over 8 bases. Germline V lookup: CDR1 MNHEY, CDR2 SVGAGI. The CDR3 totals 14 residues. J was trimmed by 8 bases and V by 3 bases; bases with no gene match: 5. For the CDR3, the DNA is TGTGCCAGCAGTTATCAGGGGGCGAGGGAAAAACTGTTTTTT. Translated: CASSYQGAREKLFF.